This T cell receptor beta chain was retrieved from a study of CD8 T cells in Susac syndrome. Deletions cut 2 bases from V and 1 base from J, with 8 bases between. The CDR3 spans 14 residues. The V gene's germline CDR1 is MNHEY and CDR2 SVGEGT. When the RNA was reverse transcribed, random hexamers were used with an input of roughly 0.45 to 1 ug. One entry per CDR3 protein, called by TCRdb with MiXCR from the immunoSEQ multiplex PCR reads. The data hold about 240,000 distinct CDR3 sequences, with roughly 95% observed a single time. The receptor was isolated from a human donor with Susac syndrome. The chain uses TRBV6-2 or TRBV6-3 and TRBJ1-1, with D perhaps TRBD1 (5 bases). The sample consisted of CD4+ T cells from PBMCs. The CDR3 DNA reads TGTGCCAGCAGTTACCCCCAGGGGAACACTGAAGCTTTCTTT. Translating it yields CASSYPQGNTEAFF.